Following are 11 T cell receptor beta chains from one sample sequenced in a study of T cells in Graves' hyperthyroidism and ophthalmopathy. TCR beta CDR3 sequences were amplified from RNA transcripts. A set of HTBI primers served as the primers for a first-round RT-PCR of the TCR CDR3. TCRdb reprocessed the multiplex PCR reads with MiXCR, giving one entry per CDR3 protein. Of 80,000 to 100,000 distinct CDR3 sequences in the sample, approximately 42% were seen once. Sequencing was performed on peripheral blood or thyroid tissue (not recorded which). These receptors were taken from a woman aged 25 to 39 with Graves' hyperthyroidism.

The chain is built from TRBV7-2 and TRBJ2-5; D call uncertain. The CDR3 length is 13 residues. Trimming took 2 bases from V and 2 from J, leaving 6 bases between them. The germline gives CDR1 SGHTA, CDR2 FQGNSA. This chain's CDR3 is CASSLIGQETQYF. The CDR3 DNA is TGTGCCAGCAGCTTAATAGGGCAAGAGACCCAGTACTTC.

This chain links TRBV10-3 with TRBJ1-2; D is unclear. Germline V gene lookup returns CDR1 ENHRY and CDR2 SYGVKD. This CDR3 is 14 amino acids long. Trimming pared 8 bases from V and 2 bases from J, leaving 15 bases between. This CDR3 is CAICSGYKNYGYTF. CDR3 bases: TGTGCCATCTGCAGTGGATACAAGAACTATGGCTACACCTTC.

Worth noting for this clonotype: The CDR3 end shows no conserved phenylalanine or tryptophan, and so a read error is likely. Because the CDR3's place on the DNA is in doubt, the DNA is left out and the CDR3 is given as listed by TCRdb. The chain joins TRBV20-1 to TRBJ1-2; the D call TRBD1 from the table was never checked on the DNA. From its first to its last residue, the CDR3 has 15 amino acids. The V gene's germline CDR1 is DFQATT and CDR2 SNEGSKA (reference sequence). CDR3 sequence: CSAPPPFRRSYGCTL.

The chain joins TRBV12-3 or TRBV12-4 to TRBJ1-1, with a possible D match to TRBD1 (6 bases). V shed 4 bases and J shed 0 bases, with 12 bases lying between them. The CDR3 sequence is 15 residues long. The CDR3 spells CASSWPGHLNTEAFF. CDR3 DNA sequence: TGTGCCAGCAGTTGGCCGGGACACCTGAACACTGAAGCTTTCTTT.

Within the sample, this clonotype is medium-sized. This sequence joins TRBV20-1 and TRBJ2-5, with a tentative D call TRBD2 (6 bases). With 1 base removed from V and 5 bases from J, the gap between germline ends came to 20 bases. Germline V lookup: CDR1 DFQATT, CDR2 SNEGSKA (reference sequence). This CDR3 is 16 amino acids long. CDR3 loop: CSARGQGSGDLETQYF. CDR3 DNA: TGCAGTGCTAGAGGTCAAGGGTCGGGGGACCTCGAGACCCAGTACTTC.

There are many counts of this clonotype. The genes are TRBV19 and TRBJ2-7; tentatively, D is TRBD2 (6 bases). V was pared by 5 bases and J by 4 bases, with 21 bases between. The CDR3 spans 16 residues. The germline V gene has CDR1 LNHDA and CDR2 SQIVND (reference sequence). CDR3 nucleotide sequence: TGTGCCAGTAGTCTCCCCGTCGGGAGCCACCGGTACGAGCAGTACTTC. It is translated as CASSLPVGSHRYEQYF.

This clonotype came up many times. J is TRBJ2-7 and V is TRBV28; 9 positions match TRBD2. This CDR3 comprises 14 residues. The V segment lost 4 bases and the J segment 7 bases; nucleotides outside the gene matches: 8. Germline V CDR1 and CDR2: MDHEN, SYDVKM. CDR3 amino acids: CASSYTSGLGEQYF. CDR3 bases: TGTGCCAGCAGTTACACTAGCGGGTTGGGGGAGCAGTACTTC.

In its sample, this clonotype was seen many times. The rearrangement links TRBV6-5 to TRBJ2-7; 7 bases fit TRBD1. Unmatched junction bases numbered 3, after V lost 6 bases and J lost 4 bases. The CDR3 consists of 12 residues. CDR1 is MNHEY and CDR2 is SVGAGI in the germline V gene. The chain's CDR3 is CASRTTGYEQYF. The DNA for the CDR3 is TGTGCCAGCAGAACGACAGGGTACGAGCAGTACTTC.

This clonotype appeared a few times. The chain joins TRBV19 to TRBJ2-5, with 8 nucleotides matching TRBD2. The CDR3 covers 11 residues. V lost 9 bases to trimming and J lost 5 bases; unmatched junction nucleotides: 2. The germline V gene has CDR1 LNHDA and CDR2 SQIVND (reference sequence). The CDR3 sequence: CASSGGETQYF. The CDR3 DNA follows: TGTGCCAGCTCGGGGGGGGAGACCCAGTACTTC.

As to this clonotype: An end of the junction differs from the germline gene, which may be a read error. The CDR3 nucleotides read TGTGCCAACAGTTTACATTTAGGGATCGGCACTGAAGCTTTCTTT. Translating gives CANSLHLGIGTEAFF. The chain has TRBV12-3 or TRBV12-4 and TRBJ1-1; D call uncertain. CDR3 length: 15 amino acids.

At least ten counts were recorded for this clonotype. The V and J genes are TRBV20-1 and TRBJ2-2, with TRBD1 matching over 11 bases. The CDR3 totals 16 residues. V trimming: 2 bases; J trimming: 6 bases; junction bases outside the gene matches: 8. CDR1 is DFQATT, CDR2 SNEGSKA, per germline (reference sequence). CDR3 sequence: CSARQDRGLISGELFF. As DNA, the CDR3 is TGCAGTGCTAGACAGGACAGGGGGCTTATTTCCGGGGAGCTGTTTTTT.